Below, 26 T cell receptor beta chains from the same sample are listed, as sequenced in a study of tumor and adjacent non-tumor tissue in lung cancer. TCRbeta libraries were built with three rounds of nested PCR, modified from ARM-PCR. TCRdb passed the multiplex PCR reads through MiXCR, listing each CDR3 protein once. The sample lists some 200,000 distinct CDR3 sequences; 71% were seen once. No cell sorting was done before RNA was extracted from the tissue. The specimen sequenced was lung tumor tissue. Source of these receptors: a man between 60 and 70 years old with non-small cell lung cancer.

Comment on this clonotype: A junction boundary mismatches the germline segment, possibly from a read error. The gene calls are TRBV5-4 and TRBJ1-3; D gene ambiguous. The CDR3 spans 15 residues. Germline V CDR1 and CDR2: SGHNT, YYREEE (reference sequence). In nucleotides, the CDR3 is TGTGCCAGCAGCCCTGGCCTCTTAACTGGAAACACCATAAATTTT. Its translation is CASSPGLLTGNTINF.

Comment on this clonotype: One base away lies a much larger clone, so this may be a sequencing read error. The CDR3 loop reads CASSQERRFGNQPQHF. Here the CDR3 DNA reads TGCGCCAGCAGCCAAGAACGCAGGTTTGGCAATCAGCCCCAGCATTTT. J is TRBJ1-5 and V is TRBV4-3; D gene uncertain. Trimming stripped 0 bases from V and 2 bases from J, with 11 bases between. The germline V gene encodes CDR1 LGHNA and CDR2 YSLEER. The CDR3 length is 16 residues.

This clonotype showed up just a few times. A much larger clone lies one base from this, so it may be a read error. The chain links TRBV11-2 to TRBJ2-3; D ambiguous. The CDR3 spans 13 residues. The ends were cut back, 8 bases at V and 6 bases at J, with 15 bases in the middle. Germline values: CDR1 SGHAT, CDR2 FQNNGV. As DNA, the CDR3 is TGTGCCAGCTCCTCCGAGGAGTGGGATACGCAGTATTTT. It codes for CASSSEEWDTQYF.

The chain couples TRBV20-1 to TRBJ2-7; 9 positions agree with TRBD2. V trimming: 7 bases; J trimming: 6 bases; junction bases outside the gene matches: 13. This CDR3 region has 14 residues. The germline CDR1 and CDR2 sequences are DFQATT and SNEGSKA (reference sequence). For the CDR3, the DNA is TGCAGTGTCCTGCTAGCGGGGAGCTTTGGCGAGCAGTACTTC. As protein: CSVLLAGSFGEQYF.

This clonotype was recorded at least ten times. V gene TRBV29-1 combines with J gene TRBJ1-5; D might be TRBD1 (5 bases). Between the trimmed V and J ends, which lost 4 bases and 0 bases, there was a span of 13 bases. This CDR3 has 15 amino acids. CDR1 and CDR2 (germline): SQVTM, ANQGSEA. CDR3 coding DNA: TGCAGCGTTGCTATAGGGACTGGTAGCAATCAGCCCCAGCATTTT. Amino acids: CSVAIGTGSNQPQHF. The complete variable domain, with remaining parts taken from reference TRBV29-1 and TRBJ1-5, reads SAVISQKPSRDICQRGTSLTIQCQVDSQVTMMFWYRQQPGQSLTLIATANQGSEATYESGFVIDKFPISRPNLTFSTLTVSNMSPEDSSIYLCSVAIGTGSNQPQHFGDGTRLSIL.

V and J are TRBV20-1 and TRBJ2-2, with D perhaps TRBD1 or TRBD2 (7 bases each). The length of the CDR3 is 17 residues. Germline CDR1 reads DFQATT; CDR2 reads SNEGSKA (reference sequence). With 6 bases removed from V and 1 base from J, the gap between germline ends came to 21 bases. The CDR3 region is CSALPTGTIVNTGELFF. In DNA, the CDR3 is TGCAGTGCCCTCCCGACAGGGACTATAGTGAACACCGGGGAGCTGTTTTTT.

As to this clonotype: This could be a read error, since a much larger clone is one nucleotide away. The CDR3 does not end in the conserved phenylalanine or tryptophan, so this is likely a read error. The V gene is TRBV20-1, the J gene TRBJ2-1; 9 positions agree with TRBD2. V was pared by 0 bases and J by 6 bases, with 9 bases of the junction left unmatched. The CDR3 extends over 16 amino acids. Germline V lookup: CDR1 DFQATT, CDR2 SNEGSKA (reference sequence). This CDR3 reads CSARDLGRGGFNEQFI. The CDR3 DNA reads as TGCAGTGCTAGAGATCTGGGGCGGGGGGGCTTCAATGAGCAGTTCATC.

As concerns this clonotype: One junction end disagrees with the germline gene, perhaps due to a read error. CDR3 amino acids: CIAREAPMKTEAFF. For the CDR3, the DNA is TGCATTGCTAGAGAAGCACCCATGAAGACTGAAGCTTTCTTT. The chain employs TRBV20-1 and TRBJ1-1; D is undetermined. Germline V gene lookup returns CDR1 DFQATT and CDR2 SNEGSKA (reference sequence). The CDR3 extends over 14 amino acids.

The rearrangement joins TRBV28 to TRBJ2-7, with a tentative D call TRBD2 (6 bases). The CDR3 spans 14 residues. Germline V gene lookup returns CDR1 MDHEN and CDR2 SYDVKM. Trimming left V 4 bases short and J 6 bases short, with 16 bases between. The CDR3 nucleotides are TGTGCCAGCAGTTACTCCGGGACTCCAGGCGAGCAGTACTTC. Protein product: CASSYSGTPGEQYF.

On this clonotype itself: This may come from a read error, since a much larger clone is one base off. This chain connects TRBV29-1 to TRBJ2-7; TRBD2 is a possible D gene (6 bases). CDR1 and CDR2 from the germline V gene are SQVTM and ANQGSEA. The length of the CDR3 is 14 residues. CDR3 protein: CGVVKAGSSYEQYF. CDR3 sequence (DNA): TGCGGCGTTGTAAAGGCGGGGAGCTCCTACGAGCAGTACTTC.

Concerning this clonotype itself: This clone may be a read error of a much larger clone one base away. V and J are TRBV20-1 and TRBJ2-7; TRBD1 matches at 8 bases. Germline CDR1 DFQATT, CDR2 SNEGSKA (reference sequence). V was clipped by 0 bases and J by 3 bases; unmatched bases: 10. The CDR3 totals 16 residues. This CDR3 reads CSARDPGQGVGYEQYF. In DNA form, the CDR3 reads TGCAGTGCTAGAGATCCTGGACAGGGCGTGGGCTACGAGCAGTACTTC.

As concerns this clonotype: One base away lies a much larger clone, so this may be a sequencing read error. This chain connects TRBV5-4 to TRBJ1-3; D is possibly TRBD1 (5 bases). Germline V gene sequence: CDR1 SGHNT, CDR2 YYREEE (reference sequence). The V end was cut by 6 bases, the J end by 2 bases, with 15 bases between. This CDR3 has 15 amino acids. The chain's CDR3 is CASIPGTYTGNTIYF. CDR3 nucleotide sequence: TGTGCCAGCATCCCCGGGACTTATACTGGAAACACCATATATTTT.

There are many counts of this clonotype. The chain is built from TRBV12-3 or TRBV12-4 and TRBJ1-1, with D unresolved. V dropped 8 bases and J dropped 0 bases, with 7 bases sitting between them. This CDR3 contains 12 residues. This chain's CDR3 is CASGIMNTEAFF. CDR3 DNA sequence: TGTGCCAGCGGAATTATGAACACTGAAGCTTTCTTT.

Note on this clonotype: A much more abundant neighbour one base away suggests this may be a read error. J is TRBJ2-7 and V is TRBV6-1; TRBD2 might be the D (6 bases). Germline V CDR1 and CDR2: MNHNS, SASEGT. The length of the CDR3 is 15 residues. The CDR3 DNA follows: TGTGCCAACAGTGATTCGGCGGGGAGCTCCTACGAGCAGTACTTC. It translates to CANSDSAGSSYEQYF.

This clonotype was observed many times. The CDR3 region is CSARDLEGSYNEQFF. CDR3 nucleotide sequence: TGCAGTGCTAGAGATTTGGAGGGCTCCTACAATGAGCAGTTCTTC. J is TRBJ2-1 and V is TRBV20-1, with D possibly being TRBD2 (6 bases). The CDR3 contains 15 residues. V was trimmed by 0 bases and J by 0 bases, leaving 9 bases between them. Germline CDR1 is DFQATT and CDR2 is SNEGSKA (reference sequence).

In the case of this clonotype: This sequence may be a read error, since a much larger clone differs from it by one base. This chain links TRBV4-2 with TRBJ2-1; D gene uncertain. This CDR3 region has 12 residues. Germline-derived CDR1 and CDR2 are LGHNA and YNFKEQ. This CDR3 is CASSSSNGELFF. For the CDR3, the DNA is TGTGCCAGCAGCTCTTCTAACGGCGAGCTGTTCTTC.

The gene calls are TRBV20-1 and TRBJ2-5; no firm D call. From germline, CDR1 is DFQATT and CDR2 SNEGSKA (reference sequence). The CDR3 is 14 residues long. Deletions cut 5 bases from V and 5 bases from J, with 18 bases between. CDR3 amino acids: CSALLALTSETQYF. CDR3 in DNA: TGCAGTGCTCTACTCGCCCTCACCTCGGAGACCCAGTACTTC.

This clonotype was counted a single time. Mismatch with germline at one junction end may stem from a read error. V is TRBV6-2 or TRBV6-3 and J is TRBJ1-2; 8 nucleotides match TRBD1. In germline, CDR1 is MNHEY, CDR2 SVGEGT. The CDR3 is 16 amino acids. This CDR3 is CASSNFVRGRGYGYTF. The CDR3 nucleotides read TGTGCCAGCAGTAATTTCGTCAGGGGGCGCGGCTATGGCTACACATTC.

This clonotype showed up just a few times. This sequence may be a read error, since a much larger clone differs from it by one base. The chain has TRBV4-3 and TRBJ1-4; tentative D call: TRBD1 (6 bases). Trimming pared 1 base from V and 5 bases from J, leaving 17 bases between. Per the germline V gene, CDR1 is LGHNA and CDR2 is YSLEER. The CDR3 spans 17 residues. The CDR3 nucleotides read TGCGCCAGCAGCCAAGCCTTGACGGGACATGGGAATGAAAAACTGTTTTTT. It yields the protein CASSQALTGHGNEKLFF.

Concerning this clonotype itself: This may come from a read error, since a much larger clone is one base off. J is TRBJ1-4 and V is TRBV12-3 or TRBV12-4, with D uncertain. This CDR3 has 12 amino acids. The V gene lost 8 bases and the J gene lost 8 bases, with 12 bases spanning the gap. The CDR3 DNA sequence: TGTGCCAGCCTGAATCCAGGAGAAAAACTGTTTTTT. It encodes CASLNPGEKLFF.

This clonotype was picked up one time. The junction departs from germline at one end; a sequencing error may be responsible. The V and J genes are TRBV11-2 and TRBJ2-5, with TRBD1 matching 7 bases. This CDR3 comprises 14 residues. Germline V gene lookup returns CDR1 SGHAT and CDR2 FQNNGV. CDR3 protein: CTSSSGQVQETQYF. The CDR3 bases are TGTACCAGCAGTTCCGGACAGGTCCAAGAGACCCAGTACTTC.

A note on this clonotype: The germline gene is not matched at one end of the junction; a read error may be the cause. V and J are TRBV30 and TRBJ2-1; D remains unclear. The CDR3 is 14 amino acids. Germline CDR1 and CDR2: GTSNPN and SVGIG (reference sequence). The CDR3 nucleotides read TGTGTCTGGAATAGGGCAGCCAGGTTTAATGGGCAGTTCTTC. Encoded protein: CVWNRAARFNGQFF.

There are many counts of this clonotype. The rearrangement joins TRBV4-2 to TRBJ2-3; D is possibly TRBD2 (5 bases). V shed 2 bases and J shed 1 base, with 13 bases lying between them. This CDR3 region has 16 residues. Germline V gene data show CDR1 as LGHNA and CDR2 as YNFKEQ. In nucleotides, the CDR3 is TGTGCCAGCAGCCAAACAGCGGACGGTGGCACAGATACGCAGTATTTT. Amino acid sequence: CASSQTADGGTDTQYF.

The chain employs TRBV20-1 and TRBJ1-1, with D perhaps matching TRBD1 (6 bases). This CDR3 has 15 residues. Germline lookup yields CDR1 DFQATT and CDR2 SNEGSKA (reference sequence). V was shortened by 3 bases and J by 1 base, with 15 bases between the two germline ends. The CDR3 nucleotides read TGCAGTGCTAGTTTGGGGGGCGCGGAGAACACTGAAGCTTTCTTT. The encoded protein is CSASLGGAENTEAFF.

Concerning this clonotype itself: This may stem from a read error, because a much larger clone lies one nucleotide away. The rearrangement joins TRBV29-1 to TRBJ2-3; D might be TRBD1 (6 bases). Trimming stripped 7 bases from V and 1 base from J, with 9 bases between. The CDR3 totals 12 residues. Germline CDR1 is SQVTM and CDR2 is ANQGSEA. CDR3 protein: CSAGHRTDTQYF. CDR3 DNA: TGCAGCGCGGGACATCGCACAGATACGCAGTATTTT.

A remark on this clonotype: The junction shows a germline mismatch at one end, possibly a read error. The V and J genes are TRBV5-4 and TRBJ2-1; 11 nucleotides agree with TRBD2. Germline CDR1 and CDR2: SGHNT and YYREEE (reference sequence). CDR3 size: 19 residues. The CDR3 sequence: CASSRPVTGNSGGANEQSF. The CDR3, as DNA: TGTGCCAGCAGTCGACCCGTGACCGGGAATAGCGGGGGGGCCAATGAGCAGTCCTTC.